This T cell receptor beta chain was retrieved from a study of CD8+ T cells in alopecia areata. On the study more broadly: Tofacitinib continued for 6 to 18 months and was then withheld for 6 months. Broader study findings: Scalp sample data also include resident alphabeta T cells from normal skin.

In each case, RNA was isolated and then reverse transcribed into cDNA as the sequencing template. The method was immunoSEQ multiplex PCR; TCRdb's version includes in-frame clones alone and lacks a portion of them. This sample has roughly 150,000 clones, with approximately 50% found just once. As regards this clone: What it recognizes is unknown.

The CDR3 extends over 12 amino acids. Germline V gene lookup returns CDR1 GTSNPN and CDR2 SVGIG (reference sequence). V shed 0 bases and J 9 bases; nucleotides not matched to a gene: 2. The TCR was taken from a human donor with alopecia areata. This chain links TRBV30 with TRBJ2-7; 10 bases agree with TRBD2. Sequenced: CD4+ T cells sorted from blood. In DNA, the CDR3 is TGTGCCTGGAGTGTACTAGCGGGACTGCAGTACTTC. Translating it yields CAWSVLAGLQYF.